A selection of T cell receptor beta chains follows, all from one sample in a study of blood T cell repertoires in COVID-19. Clones were sequenced by immunoSEQ multiplex PCR, and TCRdb holds only the in-frame ones, with some missing. Of just over 95,000 clones listed, over 80% are singletons. Material for sequencing was peripheral blood. The receptor set was obtained from an elderly man with acute or convalescent COVID-19. CDR3s include the opening cysteine and the closing phenylalanine or tryptophan. The D gene is left open where the match is weak. For some rows the clone size is stated as once, few or many, or as a class when expanded; others skip it.

TRBV11-2	TRBJ2-5	NA	NA	TGTGCCAGCAGCTTAGATGATTTGAGGGAAGAGACCCAGTACTTC	CASSLDDLREETQYF
TRBV19	TRBJ1-5	once	TRBD1	TGTGCCAGTAGGCTGGACAGGGTTGGCAGTAGCAATCAGCCCCAGCATTTT	CASRLDRVGSSNQPQHF
TRBV15	TRBJ1-3	NA	NA	TGTGCCACCAGCAGGGGGCCAAGTGGAAACACCATATATTTT	CATSRGPSGNTIYF
TRBV5-1	TRBJ2-5	NA	NA	TGCGCCAGCAGCTTACTACCGCGAGAGACCCAGTACTTC	CASSLLPRETQYF
TRBV3-1/TRBV3-2	TRBJ2-5	NA	TRBD1	TGTGCCAGCAGCCATGCCGGGACAGGGTTGGAGACCCAGTACTTC	CASSHAGTGLETQYF
TRBV19	TRBJ2-1	few	TRBD2	TGTGCCAGTAAGGTGGCTAGCGGGAGTGAGCAGTTCTTC	CASKVASGSEQFF
TRBV12-3/TRBV12-4	TRBJ1-1	few	NA	TGTGCCAGCAGCCTCCGGGGGAGTGAAGCTTTCTTT	CASSLRGSEAFF
TRBV2	TRBJ2-3	NA	TRBD2	TGTGCCAGCAGTGCGGGGACTAGCGGGAGGGCCAGGGATACGCAGTATTTT	CASSAGTSGRARDTQYF
TRBV5-4	TRBJ2-1	NA	NA	TGTGCCAGCAGCCCAAGACCCGATGGGGCTTACAATGAGCAGTTCTTC	CASSPRPDGAYNEQFF
TRBV11-2	TRBJ2-5	NA	NA	TGTGCCAGCAGCTTGACCAGGACGCCCCGGGGGCAAGAGACCCAGTACTTC	CASSLTRTPRGQETQYF
TRBV28	TRBJ1-1	NA	NA	TGTGCCAGCAGTTTACAGGGAACTGAAGCTTTCTTT	CASSLQGTEAFF
TRBV30	TRBJ1-6	once	TRBD1	TGTGCCTGGACCGGACAGGGTTTTTCACCCCTCCACTTT	CAWTGQGFSPLHF
TRBV19	TRBJ1-2	NA	TRBD1	TGTGCCAGTAGTATTGGAGCAGGGGGCGCTTTTGGCTACACCTTC	CASSIGAGGAFGYTF
TRBV7-2	TRBJ2-7	NA	NA	TGTGCCAGCAGCAAAGGAGGGGACTCCTACGAGCAGTACTTC	CASSKGGDSYEQYF
TRBV27	TRBJ2-7	NA	NA	TGTGCCAGCAGTTCGACAGCCGCCGGGGAGCAGTACTTC	CASSSTAAGEQYF
TRBV5-4	TRBJ2-6	NA	NA	TGTGCCAGCAGACTTGGTGGGGCCAACGTCCTGACTTTC	CASRLGGANVLTF
TRBV5-1	TRBJ1-1	NA	NA	TGCGCCAGCAGCGCATACTCAGGGGCAAACACTGAAGCTTTCTTT	CASSAYSGANTEAFF
TRBV6-6	TRBJ2-2	NA	NA	TGTGCCAGCAGCCGTGGACAAACGAACACCGGGGAGCTGTTTTTT	CASSRGQTNTGELFF
TRBV11-2	TRBJ2-1	NA	NA	TGTGCCAGCAGCTCCTATGTGGAGCAGTTCTTC	CASSSYVEQFF
TRBV5-1	TRBJ1-6	NA	NA	TGCGCCAGCAGCTTGGATGCAGATGCACCCCTCCACTTT	CASSLDADAPLHF
TRBV6-5	TRBJ2-1	NA	NA	TGTGCCAGCACACCCCTTGAGGGCAGGCGCAATGAGCAGTTCTTC	CASTPLEGRRNEQFF
TRBV11-2	TRBJ1-2	many	NA	TGTGCCAGCAGCCCAACTCGGGATTATGGCTACACCTTC	CASSPTRDYGYTF
TRBV5-6	TRBJ2-1	NA	NA	TGTGCCAGCAGCTTGACTAGTTATGAGCAGTTCTTC	CASSLTSYEQFF
TRBV2	TRBJ2-7	NA	NA	TGTGCCAGCAGTGCCCCCGCGGGTGTAAGGGAGCAGTACTTC	CASSAPAGVREQYF
TRBV19	TRBJ1-5	NA	TRBD1	TGTGCCAGTAGTATATGGCTCGGACAGGGAGGTCAGCCCCAGCATTTT	CASSIWLGQGGQPQHF
TRBV7-2	TRBJ2-7	NA	NA	TGTGCCAGCAGCCTCCTCGAGGCAGGGTTCACCGAGCAGTACTTC	CASSLLEAGFTEQYF
TRBV6-2/TRBV6-3	TRBJ1-2	NA	TRBD1	TGTGCCAGCAGTCGACAGGGTCTTGGCTACACCTTC	CASSRQGLGYTF
TRBV18	TRBJ2-3	once	NA	TGTGCCAGCTCACCCGGACAGCAAGGAGATACGCAGTATTTT	CASSPGQQGDTQYF
TRBV28	TRBJ1-1	NA	NA	TGTGCCAGCAGTTCCCCCCCGGGACAAGAAGCTTTCTTT	CASSSPPGQEAFF
TRBV5-1	TRBJ2-2	NA	NA	TGCGCCAGCAGCCCTAACAACTACGGGGAGCTGTTTTTT	CASSPNNYGELFF
TRBV11-2	TRBJ2-7	once	TRBD1	TGTGCCAGCAGCTTAAGGGCTGACAGGGCCGACGAGCAGTACTTC	CASSLRADRADEQYF
TRBV10-1	TRBJ1-2	few	NA	TGCGCCAGCAGTGAGACAGACAACGGTGGCTACACCTTC	CASSETDNGGYTF
TRBV28	TRBJ2-1	NA	NA	TGTGCCAGCATGTGGGAGGTCGGTCGGGGAAATGAGCAGTTCTTC	CASMWEVGRGNEQFF
TRBV5-1	TRBJ2-7	NA	TRBD2	TGCGCCAGCTCTATCTCCGGGACTAGCGAGATCTACGAGCAGTACTTC	CASSISGTSEIYEQYF
TRBV5-1	TRBJ2-2	NA	TRBD1	TGCGCCAGCAGCTTGCAGACAGGGGGTCTTACCGGGGAGCTGTTTTTT	CASSLQTGGLTGELFF